The sequence of this TCR beta chain was determined in a study of cytomegalovirus exposure and HLA in healthy donors. After removal of 9 bases from V and 3 bases from J, the junction contained 6 bases not matched to a gene. The CDR3 sequence is 13 residues long. Germline V gives CDR1 KGHSH, CDR2 LQKENI. Researchers ran the PCR with 60 Vbeta and 13 Jbeta primers. In the study's own analysis: Among the unique TCR beta chains that a later analysis counted, around 72 million in all, about 12 million were shared. Assay: immunoSEQ multiplex PCR; the TCRdb copy retains only in-frame clones and omits some. For V, J and clone size, that table is used; D and trimming come from the DNA. The table shows roughly 180,000 clones, with 84% occurring only once.

The clonotype comes from a man aged 18 to 30 in good health and CMV-seronegative. Sequenced material: PBMCs. The gene calls are TRBV18 and TRBJ1-1; 8 nucleotides line up with TRBD1. The CDR3 DNA reads as TGTGCCAGTACCAGGGGGCAGGACACTGAAGCTTTCTTT. Translation: CASTRGQDTEAFF.